This TCR beta chain appears in the sequencing data of a study of cytomegalovirus exposure and HLA in healthy donors. Study at large: Out of 150 million to 200 million T cells, an earlier analysis found 117 million unique TCR beta sequences in total. The study's findings and limits: Sequences of the TCR beta chain were said to predict the HLA-A and HLA-B alleles of most subjects accurately. Some V segments, TRBV6-2 and TRBV6-3 among them, were indistinguishable and were therefore excluded.

With 6 bases clipped from V and 3 bases from J, the junction kept 10 bases outside the gene matches. CDR3 length: 15 residues. Germline V lookup: CDR1 LNHDA, CDR2 SQIVND (reference sequence). With regard to this clone: Its antigen is not known.

The PCR ran on 60 Vbeta and 13 Jbeta primers. Assay used: immunoSEQ multiplex PCR; TCRdb lists only in-frame clones, some missing. The listing contains about 87,000 clones. The source of this sequence is a man aged 50-60 years in good health and CMV-seropositive. The chain joins TRBV19 to TRBJ1-2, with 7 nucleotides matching TRBD1. Specimen: PBMCs. This chain's CDR3 is CASRAGGQGDYGYTF. The CDR3 DNA follows: TGTGCCAGTAGGGCTGGCGGCCAGGGGGACTATGGCTACACCTTC.